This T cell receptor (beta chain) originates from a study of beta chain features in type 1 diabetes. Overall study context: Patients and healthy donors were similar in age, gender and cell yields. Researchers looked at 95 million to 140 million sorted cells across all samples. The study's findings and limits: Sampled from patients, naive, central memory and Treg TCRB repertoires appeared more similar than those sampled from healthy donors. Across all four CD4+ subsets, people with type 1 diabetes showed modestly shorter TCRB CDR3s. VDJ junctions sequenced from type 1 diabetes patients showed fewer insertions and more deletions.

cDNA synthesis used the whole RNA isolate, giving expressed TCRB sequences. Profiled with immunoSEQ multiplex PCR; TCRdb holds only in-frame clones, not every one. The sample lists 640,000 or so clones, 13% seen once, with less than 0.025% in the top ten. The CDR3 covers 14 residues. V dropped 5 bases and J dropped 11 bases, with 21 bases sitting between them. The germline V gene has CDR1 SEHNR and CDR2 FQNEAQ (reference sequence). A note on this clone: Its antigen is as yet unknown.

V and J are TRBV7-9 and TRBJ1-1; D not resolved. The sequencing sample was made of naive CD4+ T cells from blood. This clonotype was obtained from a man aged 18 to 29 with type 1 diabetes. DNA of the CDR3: TGTGCCAGCAGCCCCCCCCGGGCCCAGTACCTGGCTTTCTTT. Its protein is CASSPPRAQYLAFF.